This TCR beta chain was recorded in a study of a mutant IDH1 vaccine in newly diagnosed glioma. For the study at large: Of treated patients, 62.5% were men and about 38% women, averaging about 37 years.

The time point was: baseline, week 1 (first vaccination visit). Treatment indicated: pre-vaccination baseline after standard-of-care therapy. The donors' diagnosis was new WHO grade 3 or 4 astrocytoma that was IDH1-mutant and ATRX-lost. Concerning this clone itself: No antigen is known for it.

CDR3 length equals 14 residues. Germline values: CDR1 SGHNT, CDR2 YYREEE (reference sequence). V dropped 0 bases and J dropped 0 bases, with 7 bases sitting between them. TCRdb keeps only in-frame clones here, not all; method: immunoSEQ multiplex PCR. The data hold 85,000 to 100,000 clones, with roughly 90% observed a single time. Points from the study as a whole: With respect to changes in top peripheral T cell clonotypes, pseudoprogression seemed unrelated. Patients showed vaccine-induced immune responses at a rate of more than 80%.

The specimen was PBMCs, collected from a glioma patient treated with radiotherapy, temozolomide or both. J is TRBJ2-7 and V is TRBV5-4; D is possibly TRBD1 or TRBD2 (5 bases each). The clonotype comes from a woman in her 50s with glioma. DNA of the CDR3: TGTGCCAGCAGCTTGGGGGGGACCTCCTACGAGCAGTACTTC. Translation: CASSLGGTSYEQYF.